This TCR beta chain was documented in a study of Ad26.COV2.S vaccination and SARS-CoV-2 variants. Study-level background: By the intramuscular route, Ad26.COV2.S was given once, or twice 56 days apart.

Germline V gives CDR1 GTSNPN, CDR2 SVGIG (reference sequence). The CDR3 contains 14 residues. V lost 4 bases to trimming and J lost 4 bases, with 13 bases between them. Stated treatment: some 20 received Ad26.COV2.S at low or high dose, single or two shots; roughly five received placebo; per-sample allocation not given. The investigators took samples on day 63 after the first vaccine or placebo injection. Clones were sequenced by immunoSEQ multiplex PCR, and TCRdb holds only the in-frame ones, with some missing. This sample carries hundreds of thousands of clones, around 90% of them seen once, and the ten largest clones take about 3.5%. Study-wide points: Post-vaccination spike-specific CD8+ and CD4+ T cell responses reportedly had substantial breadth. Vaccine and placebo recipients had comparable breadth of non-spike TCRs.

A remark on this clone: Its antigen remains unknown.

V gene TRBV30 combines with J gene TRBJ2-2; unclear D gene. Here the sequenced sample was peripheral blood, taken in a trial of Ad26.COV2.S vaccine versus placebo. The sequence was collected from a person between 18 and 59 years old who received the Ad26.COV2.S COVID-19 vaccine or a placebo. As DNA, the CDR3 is TGTGCCTGGACCCCGGCTAGTCGCACCGGGGAGCTGTTTTTT. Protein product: CAWTPASRTGELFF.